What follows are 15 T cell receptor beta chains derived from one specimen sequenced in a study of patients and donors after allogeneic stem cell transplantation (dated by TCRdb to the early 2020s). To prepare the library, RT-PCR was applied. Sequenced on a NextSeq 550. TCRdb redid the processing of the public reads, applying fastp at Q25 and MiXCR, and retained in-frame beta chains. For every CDR3 protein sequence, its rows merge into one entry that carries the most common genes and DNA. The sample includes about 960,000 distinct CDR3 sequences, with 18% observed a single time. The top ten hold under 6.5% of the sample. The sequenced sample consisted of blood, either unsorted or a sorted T cell fraction (not recorded which). Receptors were obtained from a human donor who was either an allogeneic HSCT recipient or a stem cell or donor lymphocyte infusion donor (not recorded which). It is not recorded whose cells these are; they may come from a transplant donor.

This clonotype was counted only a few times. V and J are TRBV6-5 and TRBJ1-2, with D possibly matching TRBD1 (5 bases). CDR3 length equals 16 residues. Germline-derived CDR1 and CDR2 are MNHEY and SVGAGI. The germline V and J ends were trimmed by 0 bases and 4 bases, with 15 bases remaining between them. For the CDR3, the DNA is TGTGCCAGCAGTTACTCTTCTTCAGGGTACGGCTATGGCTACACCTTC. It translates to CASSYSSSGYGYGYTF.

This rearrangement joins TRBV6-1 to TRBJ1-2; TRBD1 agrees at 8 bases. The length of the CDR3 is 15 residues. The V gene end was trimmed by 6 bases and the J gene end by 7 bases; junction bases not matched to a gene: 13. CDR1 is MNHNS and CDR2 is SASEGT in the germline V gene. The CDR3 protein is CASRSQDRVRSGYTF. The CDR3, as DNA: TGTGCCAGCAGATCTCAGGACAGGGTGAGGAGTGGCTACACCTTC.

Ten or more counts support this clonotype. The chain carries TRBV12-3 or TRBV12-4 and TRBJ2-5; perhaps TRBD1 as D (6 bases). The CDR3 runs to 13 residues. Trimming pared 5 bases from V and 0 bases from J, leaving 7 bases between. The CDR3, as DNA: TGTGCCAGCAGTCAGGGGAACCAAGAGACCCAGTACTTC. It is translated as CASSQGNQETQYF.

The genes are TRBV12-3 or TRBV12-4 and TRBJ2-3; D might be TRBD2 (6 bases). Trimming pared 2 bases from V and 3 bases from J, leaving 9 bases between. The CDR3 totals 14 residues. The CDR3 nucleotides read TGTGCCAGCAGTTTAATGGGGGGTACAGATACGCAGTATTTT. It specifies CASSLMGGTDTQYF.

This clonotype came up a few times. This rearrangement joins TRBV30 to TRBJ1-5, with TRBD1 matching 7 bases. Germline-derived CDR1 and CDR2 are GTSNPN and SVGIG (reference sequence). This CDR3 has 14 amino acids. The V and J ends lost 3 bases and 7 bases, in that order; junction bases with no gene match: 9. The DNA for the CDR3 is TGTGCCTGGAGCCTAGACAGGGTGAGGCAGCCCCAGCATTTT. Protein product: CAWSLDRVRQPQHF.

This clonotype has only a few counts. This chain uses TRBV4-2 with TRBJ1-2; 7 bases align to TRBD1. The V and J ends lost 0 bases and 6 bases, in that order; junction bases with no gene match: 10. Germline CDR1 is LGHNA and CDR2 is YNFKEQ. The CDR3 has 16 residues. The CDR3 sequence is CASSQDYGRGGNGYTF. CDR3 DNA sequence: TGTGCCAGCAGCCAAGATTACGGCAGGGGGGGTAATGGCTACACCTTC.

The V gene is TRBV4-3, the J gene TRBJ2-3, with a weak D call TRBD1 (6 bases). The V gene lost 4 bases and the J gene lost 4 bases, with 18 bases spanning the gap. The CDR3 totals 16 residues. Germline assignment: CDR1 LGHNA and CDR2 YSLEER. The CDR3 reads CASSPRGHPPADTQYF. The CDR3 DNA reads TGCGCCAGCAGCCCTCGGGGACACCCCCCGGCAGATACGCAGTATTTT.

This clonotype showed up just a few times. In nucleotides, the CDR3 is TGTGCCAGCAGCCAACTTAACGGCTTAAATTCACCCCTCCACTTT. Translated: CASSQLNGLNSPLHF. The chain employs TRBV14 and TRBJ1-6; D is unresolved. This CDR3 is built from 15 residues. Germline-derived CDR1 and CDR2 are SGHDN and FVKESK. V shed 2 bases and J shed 7 bases, with 12 bases lying between them. Complete variable domain (other parts from reference TRBV14 and TRBJ1-6): EAGVTQFPSHSVIEKGQTVTLRCDPISGHDNLYWYRRVMGKEIKFLLHFVKESKQDESGMPNNRFLAERTGGTYSTLKVQPAELEDSGVYFCASSQLNGLNSPLHFGNGTRLTVT.

V is TRBV2 and J is TRBJ1-6; 7 nucleotides line up with TRBD1. Germline V CDR1 and CDR2: SNHLY, FYNNEI. The length of the CDR3 is 14 residues. Trimming at V came to 4 bases and at J to 10 bases, leaving 7 bases not matched to a gene. The CDR3 here is CASSGYRGESPLHF. In DNA, the CDR3 is TGTGCCAGCAGTGGTTACAGGGGAGAATCACCCCTCCACTTT.

Only a few counts were recorded for this clonotype. The chain couples TRBV27 to TRBJ2-7; 10 nucleotides agree with TRBD1. This CDR3 has 14 residues. V lost 5 bases and J lost 3; bases outside the gene matches: 4. Germline CDR1 MNHEY, CDR2 SMNVEV (reference sequence). Written as DNA, the CDR3 is TGTGCCAGCAGTATAAGGACAGGGGGCTACGAGCAGTACTTC. Protein product: CASSIRTGGYEQYF.

This clonotype was seen a few times. V usage is TRBV20-1 and J usage is TRBJ1-1; tentatively, D is TRBD1 (6 bases). Trimming cost V 5 bases and J 4 bases, with 14 bases left between them. This CDR3 is 13 amino acids long. The germline CDR1 and CDR2 sequences are DFQATT and SNEGSKA (reference sequence). The CDR3 here is CSAGQGIVTEAFF. CDR3 sequence (DNA): TGCAGTGCTGGCCAGGGGATCGTCACTGAAGCTTTCTTT.

The chain employs TRBV6-2 or TRBV6-3 and TRBJ2-1; 15 bases align to TRBD2. CDR3 size: 17 residues. Germline loops: CDR1 MNHEY, CDR2 SVGEGT. After removal of 7 bases from V and 4 bases from J, the junction contained 8 bases not matched to a gene. CDR3 amino acids: CASNTRTSGGVYNEQFF. The DNA for the CDR3 is TGTGCCAGCAATACCCGGACTAGCGGGGGGGTATACAATGAGCAGTTCTTC.

This clonotype was picked up many times. This CDR3 reads CASSLTGGPYEQYF. The CDR3 DNA follows: TGTGCCAGCAGTTTGACAGGGGGACCCTACGAGCAGTACTTC. The chain couples TRBV12-3 or TRBV12-4 to TRBJ2-7; 9 positions agree with TRBD1. The CDR3 contains 14 residues. Germline trimming cut 3 bases from V and 2 bases from J; bases unmatched to any gene: 2.

The V and J genes are TRBV2 and TRBJ1-5; D may be TRBD1 (5 bases). V dropped 4 bases and J dropped 7 bases, with 11 bases sitting between them. The CDR3 spans 13 residues. Germline V gene lookup returns CDR1 SNHLY and CDR2 FYNNEI. CDR3 amino acids: CASSVEGLQPQHF. The DNA for the CDR3 is TGTGCCAGCAGTGTGGAGGGACTCCAGCCCCAGCATTTT.

The chain uses TRBV6-1 and TRBJ2-2; 12 nucleotides match TRBD2. The length of the CDR3 is 17 residues. Germline V lookup: CDR1 MNHNS, CDR2 SASEGT. With V trimmed by 5 bases and J by 5 bases, 9 bases remained unmatched. CDR3 DNA sequence: TGTGCCAGCAGTCCATATTTAGGACTAGCGGGAACCGGGGAGCTGTTTTTT. Protein sequence: CASSPYLGLAGTGELFF.